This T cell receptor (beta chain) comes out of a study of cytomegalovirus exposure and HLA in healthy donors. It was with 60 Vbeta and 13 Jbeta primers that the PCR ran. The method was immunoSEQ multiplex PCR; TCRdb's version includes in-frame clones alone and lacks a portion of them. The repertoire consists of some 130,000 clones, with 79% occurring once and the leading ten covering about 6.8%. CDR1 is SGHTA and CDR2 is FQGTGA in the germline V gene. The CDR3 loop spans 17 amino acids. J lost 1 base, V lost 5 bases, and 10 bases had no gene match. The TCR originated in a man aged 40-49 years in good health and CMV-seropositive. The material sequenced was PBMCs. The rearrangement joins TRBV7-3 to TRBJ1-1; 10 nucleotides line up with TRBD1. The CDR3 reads CASSATRDRGPNTEAFF. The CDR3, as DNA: TGTGCCAGCAGCGCGACGCGAGACAGGGGGCCGAACACTGAAGCTTTCTTT.